This T cell receptor (beta chain) was identified during a study of preoperative IRX-2 immunotherapy in early breast cancer (dated by TCRdb to about 2019). The library relied on the immunoSEQ multiplex PCR assay. The source is immuneACCESS, and TCRdb retained only in-frame sequences with V and J called. Part of the clones is not carried over; for the studies checked, unresolved V genes explain less than half of this, and the remainder is unexplained. This sample holds about 19,000 clones; approximately 80% were observed only once. The top ten constitute about 1.2% of the sample. Note on this clone: No cognate antigen has been identified for it. No base qualities exist here, and no much larger clone lies one base off it.

The label giving this sample's treatment or condition can be read as: preoperative locoregional IRX-2 cytokine immunotherapy. The samples were obtained from a phase Ib study that tested preoperative, locoregional IRX-2 cytokine immunotherapy designed to prime immune responses. Patients with early-stage breast cancer who were given IRX-2 before surgery served as donors. The sequence came from a human donor with breast cancer. The starting material was lymph node tissue, obtained after IRX-2 immunotherapy.

The CDR3 loop reads CASSIGLPSNYGYTF. In nucleotide form, the sequence is TGTGCCAGTAGTATTGGACTTCCTTCGAACTATGGCTACACCTTC. Recombination connected TRBV19 to TRBJ1-2, with the D gene not clear enough to name. Based on the germline V gene (reference sequence), the CDR1 and CDR2 sequences are LNHDA and SQIVND. The junction shows trimming of 3 bases on V and 2 bases on J, plus 13 bases between the germline ends. The CDR3 numbers 15 residues from cysteine through phenylalanine. Kept here is only the CDR3 DNA, which spans 45 bases and is read in frame from base 1.